These 8 T cell receptor beta chains were all obtained from the same sample, sequenced in a study of beta chain features in type 1 diabetes. The whole isolated RNA underwent reverse transcription, so sequencing captured expressed TCRB transcripts. The protocol was immunoSEQ multiplex PCR, while the TCRdb copy is restricted to in-frame clones and leaves out a portion. The data contain 450,000 or so clones, roughly an eighth of them singletons. The sequenced sample consisted of naive CD4+ T cells from blood. All receptors derive from a woman aged 18-35 years in good health.

The J gene is TRBJ2-7, the V gene TRBV2; unclear D gene. The CDR3 consists of 13 residues. The V and J ends lost 4 bases and 3 bases respectively, with 10 bases between them. The V gene's germline CDR1 is SNHLY and CDR2 FYNNEI. The CDR3 loop is CASSVGPNYEQYF. The CDR3 nucleotides are TGTGCCAGCAGTGTCGGGCCAAACTACGAGCAGTACTTC.

J is TRBJ2-7 and V is TRBV2; unclear D gene. Germline CDR1 is SNHLY and CDR2 is FYNNEI. The germline V and J ends were trimmed by 7 bases and 2 bases, with 12 bases remaining between them. The CDR3 is 13 residues long. The CDR3 reads CASTAASTYEQYV. CDR3 in DNA: TGTGCCAGCACAGCAGCGTCAACCTACGAGCAGTACGTC.

The chain employs TRBV30 and TRBJ1-5; 7 bases align to TRBD1. The CDR3 consists of 13 residues. Germline CDR1 is GTSNPN and CDR2 is SVGIG (reference sequence). Trimming took 3 bases from V and 6 from J; bases not matched to a gene: 5. Written as DNA, the CDR3 is TGTGCCTGGAGCCCCAGGGGGAGTCAGCCCCAGCATTTT. Translated, it gives CAWSPRGSQPQHF.

CDR3 in DNA: TGTGCCAGTAGTATACCGGGACAGGGAAAAAACATTCAGTACTTC. It specifies CASSIPGQGKNIQYF. The V gene is TRBV19, the J gene TRBJ2-4, with 9 bases aligning to TRBD1. The CDR3 has 15 residues. Germline lookup yields CDR1 LNHDA and CDR2 SQIVND (reference sequence). The junction had 3 bases not matched to a gene; V was cut back by 2 bases and J by 4 bases.

This clone was observed a handful of times. The chain combines TRBV7-8 with TRBJ2-4; D not resolved. CDR1 SGHVS and CDR2 FQNEAQ come from the germline V gene. The CDR3 length is 14 residues. Trimming left V 5 bases short and J 8 bases short, with 16 bases between. The DNA of the CDR3 is TGTGCCAGCAGCCCTAAAGGGCTTAGGGACATTCAGTACTTC. Protein product: CASSPKGLRDIQYF. Looking up the rest from reference TRBV7-8 and TRBJ2-4 gives the full variable domain: GAGVSQSPRYKVAKRGQDVALRCDPISGHVSLFWYQQALGQGPEFLTYFQNEAQLDKSGLPSDRFFAERPEGSVSTLKIQRTQQEDSAVYLCASSPKGLRDIQYFGAGTRLSVL.

The CDR3 sequence: CASSLQGENRGAFF. CDR3 nucleotide sequence: TGTGCCAGCAGCTTACAGGGGGAGAATAGGGGAGCTTTCTTT. The V call is TRBV7-9, the J call TRBJ1-1, with 7 bases fitting TRBD1. Germline V gene sequence: CDR1 SEHNR, CDR2 FQNEAQ (reference sequence). J was trimmed by 10 bases and V by 2 bases; bases with no gene match: 10. This CDR3 comprises 14 residues.

The V gene is TRBV7-3, the J gene TRBJ2-2; 10 bases agree with TRBD1. The CDR3 is made up of 15 amino acids. Trimming took 6 bases from V and 0 from J; bases not matched to a gene: 1. The germline V gene has CDR1 SGHTA and CDR2 FQGTGA. The DNA for the CDR3 is TGTGCCAGCAGGACAGGGGGCACGAACACCGGGGAGCTGTTTTTT. This sequence encodes CASRTGGTNTGELFF.

This chain uses TRBV30 with TRBJ1-1, with TRBD1 as a possible D gene (5 bases). The germline V gene has CDR1 GTSNPN and CDR2 SVGIG (reference sequence). CDR3 length: 15 residues. V shed 7 bases and J shed 1 base, with 19 bases lying between them. The CDR3 protein is CAFPPGWMGNTEAFF. DNA for the CDR3: TGTGCCTTTCCTCCAGGGTGGATGGGGAACACTGAAGCTTTCTTT.